The T cell receptor beta chain described here comes from a study of long-term antiretroviral therapy in people with HIV. Overall study results and limits: Pre-ART clonal expansions dominated every time point's repertoire. Information on adherence to ART, viral resistance or therapy changes was unavailable. It was observed that HIV repertoires exhibited narrower CDR3 length ranges than controls.

The CDR3 covers 13 residues. V was clipped by 4 bases and J by 6 bases; unmatched bases: 5. From germline, CDR1 is SGHDN and CDR2 FVKESK. Before DNA extraction, about 0.85-10 million cryopreserved PBMC were held in the samples. In this sample, this clone turned up a few times. No antigen is known for it. It was version v3.0 of the immunoSEQ assay that was run at survey level. The assay was immunoSEQ multiplex PCR, and TCRdb's table has in-frame clones only and misses some. The sample carries tens of thousands of clones, 75% to 85% recorded once. V is TRBV14 and J is TRBJ2-7, with 8 bases aligning to TRBD2. The source of this sequence is a man aged 50 to 59 with HIV. The source material was unsorted PBMCs, sampled 3 years after starting antiretroviral therapy. The CDR3 nucleotides are TGTGCCAGCAGCCGGGGACTAGGGGGCGAGCAGTACTTC. This translates into CASSRGLGGEQYF.